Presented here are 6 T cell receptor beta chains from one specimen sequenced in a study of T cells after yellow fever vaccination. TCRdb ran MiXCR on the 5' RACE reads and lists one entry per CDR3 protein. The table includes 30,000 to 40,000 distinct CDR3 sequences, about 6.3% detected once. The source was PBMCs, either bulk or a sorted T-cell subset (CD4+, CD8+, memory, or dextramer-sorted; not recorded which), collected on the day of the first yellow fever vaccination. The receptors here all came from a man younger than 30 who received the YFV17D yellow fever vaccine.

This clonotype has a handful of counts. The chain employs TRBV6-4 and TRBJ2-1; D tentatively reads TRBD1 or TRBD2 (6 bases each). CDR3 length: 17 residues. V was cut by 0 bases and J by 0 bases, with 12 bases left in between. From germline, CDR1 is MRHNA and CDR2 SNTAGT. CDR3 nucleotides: TGTGCCAGCAGTGACTCGCACGAGGGGGGCTCCTACAATGAGCAGTTCTTC. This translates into CASSDSHEGGSYNEQFF.

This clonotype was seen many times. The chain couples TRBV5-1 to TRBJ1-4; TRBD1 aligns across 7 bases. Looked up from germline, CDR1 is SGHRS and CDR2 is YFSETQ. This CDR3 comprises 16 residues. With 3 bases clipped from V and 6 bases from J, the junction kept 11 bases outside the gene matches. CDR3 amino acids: CASSSNAGTADEKLFF. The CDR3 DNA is TGCGCCAGCAGCTCTAACGCCGGGACAGCTGATGAAAAACTGTTTTTT.

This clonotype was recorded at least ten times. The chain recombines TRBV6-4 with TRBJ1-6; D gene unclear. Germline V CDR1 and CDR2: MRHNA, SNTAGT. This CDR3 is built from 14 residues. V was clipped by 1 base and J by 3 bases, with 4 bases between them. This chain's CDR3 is CASSDFLYNSPLHF. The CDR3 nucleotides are TGTGCCAGCAGTGACTTCCTCTATAATTCACCCCTCCACTTT.

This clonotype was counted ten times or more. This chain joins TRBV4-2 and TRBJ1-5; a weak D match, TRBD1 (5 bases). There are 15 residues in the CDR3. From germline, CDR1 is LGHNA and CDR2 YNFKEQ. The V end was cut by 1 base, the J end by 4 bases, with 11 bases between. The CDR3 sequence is CASSQGPGGNQPQHF. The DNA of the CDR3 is TGTGCCAGCAGCCAAGGACCGGGGGGGAATCAGCCCCAGCATTTT.

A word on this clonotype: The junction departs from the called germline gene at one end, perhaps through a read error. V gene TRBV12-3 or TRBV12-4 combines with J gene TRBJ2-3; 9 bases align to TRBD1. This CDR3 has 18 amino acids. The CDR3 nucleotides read TGTACCAGCACCATGGGGAGACAGGGGGTCACAAGCACAGATACGCAGTATTTT. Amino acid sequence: CTSTMGRQGVTSTDTQYF.

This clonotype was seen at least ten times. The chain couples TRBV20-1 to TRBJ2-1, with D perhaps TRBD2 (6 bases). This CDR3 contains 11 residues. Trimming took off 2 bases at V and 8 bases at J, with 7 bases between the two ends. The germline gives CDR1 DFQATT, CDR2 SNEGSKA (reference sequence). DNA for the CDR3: TGCAGTGCTAGAAGGGAGGATGAGCAGTTCTTC. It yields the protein CSARREDEQFF.